Presented here are 2 T cell receptor beta chains from one specimen sequenced in a study of blood T cell repertoires in COVID-19 (dated by TCRdb to the early 2020s). The library was prepared using the immunoSEQ multiplex PCR assay. TCRdb mirrors the immuneACCESS table, restricted to in-frame sequences. Some clones are absent from its copies; in checked studies, under half trace to an unresolved V gene, and the reason for the others is unknown. Recorded for this sample are about 140,000 clones; 75% to 90% of them occurred a single time. The ten largest clones add up to 10% to 13% of the sample. Sequenced input: peripheral blood. Receptors originate from a man in his 60s with active or convalescent COVID-19.

J is TRBJ1-2 and V is TRBV27, with a possible D match to TRBD1 (5 bases). CDR1 is MNHEY and CDR2 is SMNVEV in the germline V gene (reference sequence). The CDR3 covers 15 residues. The V and J ends lost 1 base and 0 bases respectively, with 9 bases between them. The CDR3 spells CASSLYGRANYGYTF. DNA for the CDR3: TGTGCCAGCAGTTTATATGGCAGGGCTAACTATGGCTACACCTTC.

The chain uses TRBV6-5 and TRBJ2-7; 15 nucleotides match TRBD2. Germline V gene sequence: CDR1 MNHEY, CDR2 SVGAGI. The CDR3 runs 15 residues. The trim removed 6 bases at V and 4 bases at J, leaving 4 bases unmatched. The CDR3: CASRGGLAGGYEQYF. For the CDR3, the DNA is TGTGCCAGCAGGGGGGGACTAGCGGGAGGTTACGAGCAGTACTTC.